This T cell receptor beta chain was retrieved from a study of control samples from healthy donors and cancer patients. Concerning this clone: This is likely a read error, given that the CDR3 carries no conserved phenylalanine or tryptophan at its end.

Trimming pared 7 bases from V and 2 bases from J, leaving 11 bases between. The CDR3 is 14 amino acids. The germline V gene has CDR1 KGHDR and CDR2 SFDVKD. Here immunoSEQ multiplex PCR was the method, and the copy in TCRdb shows in-frame clones only, minus some. Of around 99,000 clones in the sample, about nine tenths were seen once. The source material was blood. The chain has TRBV24-1 and TRBJ1-5, with D uncertain. This TCR derives from a human donor in good health. The donor label of this sample is uncertain. The CDR3 sequence is CATRASGGNQPQHL. The CDR3 coding sequence is TGTGCCACCAGGGCATCGGGTGGCAATCAGCCCCAGCATCTT.